The clone carrying this T cell receptor (beta chain) showed up just a few times. Its antigen is currently unknown. Among the donors, all were healthy bone marrow donors. This specimen belongs to a study of cytomegalovirus exposure and HLA in healthy donors. PCR was performed using 60 Vbeta and 13 Jbeta primers. Data came from immunoSEQ multiplex PCR; TCRdb stores just in-frame clones and leaves some out. This table has approximately 40,000 clones, approximately 86% appearing once. General study points: Immune exposure information comprised only CMV serostatus. Earlier results showed most TCR beta V segments being productive about 87% or about 30% of the time. Looking again later, the authors saw that most CMV-associated TCR beta chains seemed HLA-restricted.

V lost 3 bases and J 4 bases, leaving 10 bases between the germline ends. Germline V gene sequence: CDR1 SEHNR, CDR2 FQNEAQ (reference sequence). This CDR3 has 14 residues. Sequenced: PBMCs. This TCR came from a woman between 18 and 30 years old in good health and CMV-seropositive. The chain uses TRBV7-9 and TRBJ1-3; tentative D call: TRBD1 (5 bases). The CDR3 spells CASSFRGIGNTIYF. CDR3 nucleotide sequence: TGTGCCAGCAGCTTTAGGGGTATAGGAAACACCATATATTTT.